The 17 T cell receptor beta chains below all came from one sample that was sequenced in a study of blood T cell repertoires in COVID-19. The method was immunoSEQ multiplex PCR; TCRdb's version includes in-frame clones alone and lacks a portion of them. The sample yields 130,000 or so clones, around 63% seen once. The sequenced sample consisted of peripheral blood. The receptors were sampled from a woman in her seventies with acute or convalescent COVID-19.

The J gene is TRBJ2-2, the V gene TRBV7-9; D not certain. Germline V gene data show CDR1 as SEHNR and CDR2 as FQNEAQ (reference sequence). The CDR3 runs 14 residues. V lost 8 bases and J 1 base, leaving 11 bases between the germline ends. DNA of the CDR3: TGTGCCAGCCCCCCTCCGGGGAACACCGGGGAGCTGTTTTTT. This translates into CASPPPGNTGELFF.

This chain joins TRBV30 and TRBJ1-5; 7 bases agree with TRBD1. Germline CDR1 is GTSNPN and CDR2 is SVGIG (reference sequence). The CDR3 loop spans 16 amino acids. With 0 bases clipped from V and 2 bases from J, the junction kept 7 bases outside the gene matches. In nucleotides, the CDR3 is TGTGCCTGGAGTGTGAGGGGGCCGGCGCGCAATCAGCCCCAGCATTTT. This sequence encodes CAWSVRGPARNQPQHF.

CDR3: CASSYGLAGPGELFF. As DNA, the CDR3 is TGTGCCAGCAGTTACGGACTAGCGGGGCCCGGGGAGCTGTTTTTT. The chain joins TRBV6-6 to TRBJ2-2, with 12 bases fitting TRBD2. Germline V CDR1 and CDR2: MNHNY, SVGAGI (reference sequence). The CDR3 extends over 15 amino acids. The V gene end was trimmed by 2 bases and the J gene end by 6 bases; junction bases not matched to a gene: 1.

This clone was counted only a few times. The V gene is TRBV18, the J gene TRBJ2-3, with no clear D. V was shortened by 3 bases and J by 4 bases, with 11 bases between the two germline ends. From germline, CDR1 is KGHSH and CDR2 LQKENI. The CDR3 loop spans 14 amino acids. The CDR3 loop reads CASSPPLPADTQYF. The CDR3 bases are TGTGCCAGCTCACCCCCTCTGCCGGCAGATACGCAGTATTTT.

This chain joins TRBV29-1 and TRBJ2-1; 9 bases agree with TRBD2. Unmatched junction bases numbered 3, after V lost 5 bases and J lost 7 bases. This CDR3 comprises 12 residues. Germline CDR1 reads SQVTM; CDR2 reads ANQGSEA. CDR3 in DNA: TGCAGCGTTCGGCGGGAGGGGAATGAGCAGTTCTTC. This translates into CSVRREGNEQFF.

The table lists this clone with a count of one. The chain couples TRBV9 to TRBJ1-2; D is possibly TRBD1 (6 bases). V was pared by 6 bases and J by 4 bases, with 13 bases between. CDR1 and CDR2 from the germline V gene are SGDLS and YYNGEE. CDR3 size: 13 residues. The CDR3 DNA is TGTGCCAGCAAAGGTGGGGGCAGCTATGGCTACACCTTC. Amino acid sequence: CASKGGGSYGYTF.

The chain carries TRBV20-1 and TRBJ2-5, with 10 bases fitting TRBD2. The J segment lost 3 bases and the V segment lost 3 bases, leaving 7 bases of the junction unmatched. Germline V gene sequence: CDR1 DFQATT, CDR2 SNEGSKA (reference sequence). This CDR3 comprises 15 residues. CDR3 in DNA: TGCAGTGCTAGTCGCCTCCTAGCGGGAGAAGAGACCCAGTACTTC. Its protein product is CSASRLLAGEETQYF.

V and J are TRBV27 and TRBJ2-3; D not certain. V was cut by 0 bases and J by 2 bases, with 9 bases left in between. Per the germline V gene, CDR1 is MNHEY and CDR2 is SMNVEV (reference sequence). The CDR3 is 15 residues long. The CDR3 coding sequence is TGTGCCAGCAGTTTATCGTTAGAGTACACAGATACGCAGTATTTT. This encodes CASSLSLEYTDTQYF.

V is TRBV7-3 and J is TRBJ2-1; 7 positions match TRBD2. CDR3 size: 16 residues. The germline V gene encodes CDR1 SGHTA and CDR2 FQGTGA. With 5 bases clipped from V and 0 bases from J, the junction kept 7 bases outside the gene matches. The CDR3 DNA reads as TGTGCCAGCAGCCCCACCCGGACTAGCTCCTACAATGAGCAGTTCTTC. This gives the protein CASSPTRTSSYNEQFF.

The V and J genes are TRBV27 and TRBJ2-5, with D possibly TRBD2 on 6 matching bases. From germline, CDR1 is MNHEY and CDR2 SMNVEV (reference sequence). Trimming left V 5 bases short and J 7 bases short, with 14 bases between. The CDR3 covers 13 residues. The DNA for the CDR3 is TGTGCCAGCAGTAATCTCACCGGGGGGACCCAGTACTTC. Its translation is CASSNLTGGTQYF.

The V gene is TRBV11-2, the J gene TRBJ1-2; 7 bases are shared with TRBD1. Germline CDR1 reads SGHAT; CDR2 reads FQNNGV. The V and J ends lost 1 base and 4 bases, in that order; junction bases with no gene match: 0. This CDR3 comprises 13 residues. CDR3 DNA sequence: TGTGCCAGCAGCTTAGGGACAGGCTATGGCTACACCTTC. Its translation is CASSLGTGYGYTF. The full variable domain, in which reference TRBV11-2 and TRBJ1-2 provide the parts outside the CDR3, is EAGVAQSPRYKIIEKRQSVAFWCNPISGHATLYWYQQILGQGPKLLIQFQNNGVVDDSQLPKDRFSAERLKGVDSTLKIQPAKLEDSAVYLCASSLGTGYGYTFGSGTRLTVV.

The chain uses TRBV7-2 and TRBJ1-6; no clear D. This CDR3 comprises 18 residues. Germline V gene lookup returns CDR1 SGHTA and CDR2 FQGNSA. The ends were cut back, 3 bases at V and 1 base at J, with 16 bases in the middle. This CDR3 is CASSFYGLTTSYNSPLHF. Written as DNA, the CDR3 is TGTGCCAGCAGCTTTTACGGTCTAACCACGTCCTATAATTCACCCCTCCACTTT.

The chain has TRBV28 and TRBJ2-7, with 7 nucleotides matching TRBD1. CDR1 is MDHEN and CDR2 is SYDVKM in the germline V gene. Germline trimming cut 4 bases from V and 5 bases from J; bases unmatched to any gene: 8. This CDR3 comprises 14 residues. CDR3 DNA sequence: TGTGCCAGCAGTTCCCCGGGGACAGCGGACGAGCAGTACTTC. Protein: CASSSPGTADEQYF.

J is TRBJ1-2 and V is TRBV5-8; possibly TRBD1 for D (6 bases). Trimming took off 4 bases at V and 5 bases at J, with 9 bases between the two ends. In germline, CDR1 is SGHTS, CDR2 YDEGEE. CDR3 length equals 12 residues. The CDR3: CASSPTGYGYTF. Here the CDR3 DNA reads TGTGCCAGCAGCCCCACAGGGTATGGCTACACCTTC.

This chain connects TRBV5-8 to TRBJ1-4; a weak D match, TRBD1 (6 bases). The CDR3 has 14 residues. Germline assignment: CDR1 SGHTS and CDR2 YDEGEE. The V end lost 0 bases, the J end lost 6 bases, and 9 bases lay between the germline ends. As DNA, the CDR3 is TGTGCCAGCAGCTTGGACAGGGTGGATGAAAAACTGTTTTTT. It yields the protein CASSLDRVDEKLFF.

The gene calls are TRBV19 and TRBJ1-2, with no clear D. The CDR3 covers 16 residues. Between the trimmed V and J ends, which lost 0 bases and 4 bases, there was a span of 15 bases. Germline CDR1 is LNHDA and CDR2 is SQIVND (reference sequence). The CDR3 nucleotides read TGTGCCAGTAGTATAGATCACTTGACAAATAGCTATGGCTACACCTTC. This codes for CASSIDHLTNSYGYTF.

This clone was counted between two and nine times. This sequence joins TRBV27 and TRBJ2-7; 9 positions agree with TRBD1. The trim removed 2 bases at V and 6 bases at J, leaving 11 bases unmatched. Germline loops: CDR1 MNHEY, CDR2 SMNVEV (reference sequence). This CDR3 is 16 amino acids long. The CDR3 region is CASSLRGTGRLSEQYF. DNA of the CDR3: TGTGCCAGCAGTTTAAGGGGGACAGGGCGATTGAGCGAGCAGTACTTC.